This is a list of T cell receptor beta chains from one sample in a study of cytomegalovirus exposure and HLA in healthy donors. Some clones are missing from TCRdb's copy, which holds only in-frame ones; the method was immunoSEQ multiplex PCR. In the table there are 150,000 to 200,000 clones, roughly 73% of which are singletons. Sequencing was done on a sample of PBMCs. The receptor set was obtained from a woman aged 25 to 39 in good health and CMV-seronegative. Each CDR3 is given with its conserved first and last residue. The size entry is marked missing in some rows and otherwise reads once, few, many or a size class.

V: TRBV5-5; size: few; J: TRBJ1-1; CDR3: CASSLVVRMNTEAFF
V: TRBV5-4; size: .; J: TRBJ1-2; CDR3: CASSLQGARGYTF
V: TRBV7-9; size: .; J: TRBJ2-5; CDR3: CASSSRKGYETQYF
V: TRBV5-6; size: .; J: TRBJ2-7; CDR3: CASSLGGQSYEQYF
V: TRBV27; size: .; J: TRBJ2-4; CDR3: CASSQRTGLTKNIQYF
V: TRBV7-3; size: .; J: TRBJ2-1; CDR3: CASSLSSRENEQFF
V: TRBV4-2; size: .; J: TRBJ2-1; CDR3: CASSQGSGAYNEQFF
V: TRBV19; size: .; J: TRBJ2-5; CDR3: CASKVAGAETQYF
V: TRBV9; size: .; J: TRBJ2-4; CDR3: CASSPYNTGSKNIQYF
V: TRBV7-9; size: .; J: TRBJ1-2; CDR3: CASSLATGNYGYTF
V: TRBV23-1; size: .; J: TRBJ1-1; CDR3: CASSPPGQGNTEAFF
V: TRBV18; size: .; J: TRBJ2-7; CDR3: CASSLYTGAEVYEQYF
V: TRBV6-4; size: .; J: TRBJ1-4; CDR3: CASSEGDWGSEEKLFF
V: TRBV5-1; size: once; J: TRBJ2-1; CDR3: CASSPAGWGYNKQFF
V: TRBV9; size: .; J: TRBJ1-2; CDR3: CASSGTGMDGYTF
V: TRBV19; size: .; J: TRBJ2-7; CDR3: CASSIGTSGVYEQYF
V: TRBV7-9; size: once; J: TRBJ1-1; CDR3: CASILVLSGFSEAFF
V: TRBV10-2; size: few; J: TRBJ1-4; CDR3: CASNDRGREKLFF
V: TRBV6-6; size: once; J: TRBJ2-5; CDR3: CASSYRTGETQYF
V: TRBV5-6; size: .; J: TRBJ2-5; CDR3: CASSRTAGRETQYF
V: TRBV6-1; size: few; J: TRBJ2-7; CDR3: CASSDPAGGKKQYF
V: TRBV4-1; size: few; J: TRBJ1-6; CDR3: CASSQVDMGFSNSPLHF
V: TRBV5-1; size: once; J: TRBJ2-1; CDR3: CASSLIPGGSPSNEQFF
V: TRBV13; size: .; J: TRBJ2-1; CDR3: CASSTGTGYNEQFF
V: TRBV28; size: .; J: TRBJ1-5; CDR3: CASSRTGGRSNQPQHF
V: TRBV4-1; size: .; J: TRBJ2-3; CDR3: CASSQDSTGSLTDTQYF
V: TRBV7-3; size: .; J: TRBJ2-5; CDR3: CASSLIGGIETQYF
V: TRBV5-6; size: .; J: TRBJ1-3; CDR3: CASSLTGAGNTIYF
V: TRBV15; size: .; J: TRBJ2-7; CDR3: CATSRGGRGELQYF
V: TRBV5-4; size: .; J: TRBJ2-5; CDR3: CASSLATGETQYF
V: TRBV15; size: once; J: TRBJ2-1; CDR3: CATSRDFAGGNEQFF
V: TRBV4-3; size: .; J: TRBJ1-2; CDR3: CASSQDLGQSYTF
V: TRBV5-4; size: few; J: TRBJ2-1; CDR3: CASSPRVSGYNEQFF
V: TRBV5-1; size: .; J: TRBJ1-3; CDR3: CASSLVQGARNTIYF
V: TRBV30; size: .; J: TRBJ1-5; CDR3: CAWSSQFNQPQHF
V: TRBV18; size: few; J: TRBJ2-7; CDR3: CASSPRTASEQYF
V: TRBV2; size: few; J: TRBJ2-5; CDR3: CASSDLWGDRGETQYF
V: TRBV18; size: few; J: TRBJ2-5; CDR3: CASSLLGGAMAETQYF
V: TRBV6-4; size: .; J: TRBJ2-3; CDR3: CASSEFYARETDTQYF
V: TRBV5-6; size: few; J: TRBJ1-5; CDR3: CASSSGPGEYQPQHF
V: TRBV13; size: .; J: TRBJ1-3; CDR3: CASSLEGTSGNTIYF
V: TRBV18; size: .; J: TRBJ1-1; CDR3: CASSLSGQPTNTEAFF
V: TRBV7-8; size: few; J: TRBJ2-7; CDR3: CASSELGRRVREQYF
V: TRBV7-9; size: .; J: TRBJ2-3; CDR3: CASSLRREGLSTDTQYF
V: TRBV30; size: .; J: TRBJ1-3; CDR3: CASRANGNTIYF
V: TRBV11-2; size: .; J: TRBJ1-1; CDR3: CASSQGQNTEAFF
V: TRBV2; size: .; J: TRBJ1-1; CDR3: CASRGLGENTEAFF
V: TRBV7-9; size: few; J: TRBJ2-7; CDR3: CASSLWTDSNYEQYF
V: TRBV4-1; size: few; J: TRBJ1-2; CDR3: CASSQGTEYSGYGYTF
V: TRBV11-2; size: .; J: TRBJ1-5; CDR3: CASSLGQGLHQPQHF
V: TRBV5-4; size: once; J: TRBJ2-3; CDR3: CASSNSGTGLRNTQYF
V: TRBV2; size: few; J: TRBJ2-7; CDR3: CASSDVRQYF
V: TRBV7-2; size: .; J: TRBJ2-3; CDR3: CASSLENRVIDTQYF
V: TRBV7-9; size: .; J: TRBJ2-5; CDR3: CASSLSQGEVETQYF
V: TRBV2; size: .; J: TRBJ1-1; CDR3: CASSEALVMNTEAFF
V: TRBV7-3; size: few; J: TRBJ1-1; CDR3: CASSLSTGMNTEAFF
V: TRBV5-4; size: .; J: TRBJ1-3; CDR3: CASSTSGNTIYF
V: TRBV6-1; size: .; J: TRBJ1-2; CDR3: CASMPGNYGYTF
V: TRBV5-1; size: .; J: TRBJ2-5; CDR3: CASSLNLAGGPGETQYF